What follows is one T cell receptor beta chain and its context. Its antigen is not identified. TCRdb reprocessed the 5' RACE reads via MiXCR and lists one record per CDR3 protein. The sample records 200,000 to 250,000 distinct CDR3 sequences, less than 3.5% being singletons. The sample belongs to a study of T cells after yellow fever vaccination. Trimming left V 3 bases short and J 6 bases short, with 14 bases between. The CDR3 has 13 residues. The V gene's germline CDR1 is GTSNPN and CDR2 SVGIG (reference sequence). Broader study findings: Post-booster reappearance was seen for most primary-vaccination clones (around 96% CD4, around 90% CD8). Abundant contaminating clonotypes from the bulk population could appear in FACS-sorted repertoires.

This chain links TRBV30 with TRBJ1-1; D perhaps matches TRBD1 (6 bases). The sequenced sample was CD4+ T cells sorted from PBMCs, obtained 10 days after the yellow fever booster vaccination. The receptor's source is a man younger than 35 who received the YFV17D yellow fever vaccine. CDR3 loop: CAWSVQGGAEAFF. CDR3 bases: TGTGCCTGGAGCGTACAGGGAGGGGCTGAAGCTTTCTTT.